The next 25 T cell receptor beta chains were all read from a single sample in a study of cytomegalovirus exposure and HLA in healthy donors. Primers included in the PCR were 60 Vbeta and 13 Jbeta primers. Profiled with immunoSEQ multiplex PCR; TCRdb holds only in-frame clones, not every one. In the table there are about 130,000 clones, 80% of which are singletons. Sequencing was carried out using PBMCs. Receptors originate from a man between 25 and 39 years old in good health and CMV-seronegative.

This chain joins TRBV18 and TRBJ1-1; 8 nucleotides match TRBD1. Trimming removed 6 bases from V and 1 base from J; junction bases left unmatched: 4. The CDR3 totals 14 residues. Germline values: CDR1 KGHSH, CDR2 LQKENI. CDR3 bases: TGTGCCAGCTCTCAACAGGGGGGGAACACTGAAGCTTTCTTT. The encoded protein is CASSQQGGNTEAFF.

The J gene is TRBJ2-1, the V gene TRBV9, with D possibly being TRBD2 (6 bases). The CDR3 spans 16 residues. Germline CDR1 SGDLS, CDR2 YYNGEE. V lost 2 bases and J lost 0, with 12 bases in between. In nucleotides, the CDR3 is TGTGCCAGCAGCGTTCTTTCCGGGAGCTCCTACAATGAGCAGTTCTTC. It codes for CASSVLSGSSYNEQFF.

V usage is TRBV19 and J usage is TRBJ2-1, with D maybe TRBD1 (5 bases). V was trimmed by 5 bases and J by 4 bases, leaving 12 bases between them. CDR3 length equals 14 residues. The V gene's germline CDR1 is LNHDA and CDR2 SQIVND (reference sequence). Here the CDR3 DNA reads TGTGCCAGTAGTCTATCACAGGAGTACAATGAGCAGTTCTTC. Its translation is CASSLSQEYNEQFF.

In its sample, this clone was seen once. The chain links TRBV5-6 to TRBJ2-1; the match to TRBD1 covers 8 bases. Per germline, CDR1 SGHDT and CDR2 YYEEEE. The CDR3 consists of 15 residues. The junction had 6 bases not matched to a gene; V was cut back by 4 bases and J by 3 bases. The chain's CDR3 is CASSDGQGNYNEQFF. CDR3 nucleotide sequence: TGTGCCAGCAGCGATGGACAGGGTAACTACAATGAGCAGTTCTTC.

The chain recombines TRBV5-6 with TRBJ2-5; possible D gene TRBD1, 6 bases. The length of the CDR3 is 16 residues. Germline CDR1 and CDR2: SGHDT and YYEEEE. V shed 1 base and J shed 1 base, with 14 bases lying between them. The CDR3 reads CASSLYNGQLQETQYF. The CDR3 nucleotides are TGTGCCAGCAGCTTGTACAACGGACAGCTCCAAGAGACCCAGTACTTC.

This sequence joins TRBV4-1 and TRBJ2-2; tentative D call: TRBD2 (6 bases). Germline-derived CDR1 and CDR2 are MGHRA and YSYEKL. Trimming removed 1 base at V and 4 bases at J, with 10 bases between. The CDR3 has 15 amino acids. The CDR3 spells CASSQVGGRTGELFF. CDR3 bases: TGCGCCAGCAGCCAAGTGGGAGGTCGCACCGGGGAGCTGTTTTTT.

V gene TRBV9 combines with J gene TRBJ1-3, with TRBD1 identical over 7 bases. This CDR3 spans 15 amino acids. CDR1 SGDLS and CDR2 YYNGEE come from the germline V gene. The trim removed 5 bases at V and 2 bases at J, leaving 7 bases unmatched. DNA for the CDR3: TGTGCCAGCAGTTGGACAGGCGATACTGGAAACACCATATATTTT. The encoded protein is CASSWTGDTGNTIYF.

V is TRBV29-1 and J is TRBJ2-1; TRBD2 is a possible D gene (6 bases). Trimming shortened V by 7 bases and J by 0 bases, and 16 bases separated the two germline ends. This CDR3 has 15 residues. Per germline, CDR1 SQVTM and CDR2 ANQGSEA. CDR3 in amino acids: CSADSSVSSYNEQFF. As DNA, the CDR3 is TGCAGCGCCGACTCTAGCGTTAGCTCCTACAATGAGCAGTTCTTC.

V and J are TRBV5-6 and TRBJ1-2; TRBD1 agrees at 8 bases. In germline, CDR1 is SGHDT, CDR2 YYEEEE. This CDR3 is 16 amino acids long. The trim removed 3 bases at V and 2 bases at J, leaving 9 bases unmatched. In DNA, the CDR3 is TGTGCCAGCAGCTGGCTTCCAGGGGGCGCGAACTATGGCTACACCTTC. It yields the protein CASSWLPGGANYGYTF.

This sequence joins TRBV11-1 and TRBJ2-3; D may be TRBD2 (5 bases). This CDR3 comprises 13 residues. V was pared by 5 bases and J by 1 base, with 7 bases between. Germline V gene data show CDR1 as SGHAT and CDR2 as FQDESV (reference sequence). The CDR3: CASSRSGTDTQYF. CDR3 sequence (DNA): TGTGCCAGCAGCCGTAGCGGCACAGATACGCAGTATTTT.

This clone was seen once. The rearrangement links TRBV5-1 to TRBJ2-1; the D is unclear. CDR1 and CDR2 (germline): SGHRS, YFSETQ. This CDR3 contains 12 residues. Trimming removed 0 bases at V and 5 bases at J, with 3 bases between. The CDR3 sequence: CASSLGDNEQFF. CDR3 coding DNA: TGCGCCAGCAGCTTGGGCGACAATGAGCAGTTCTTC.

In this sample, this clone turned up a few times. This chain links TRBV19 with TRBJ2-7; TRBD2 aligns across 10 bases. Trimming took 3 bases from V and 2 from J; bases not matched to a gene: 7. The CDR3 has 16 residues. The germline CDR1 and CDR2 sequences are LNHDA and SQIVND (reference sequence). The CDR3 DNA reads TGTGCCAGTAGTATGACCTCTAGCGGGAGCCCCTACGAGCAGTACTTC. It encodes CASSMTSSGSPYEQYF. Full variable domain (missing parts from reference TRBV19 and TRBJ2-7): DGGITQSPKYLFRKEGQNVTLSCEQNLNHDAMYWYRQDPGQGLRLIYYSQIVNDFQKGDIAEGYSVSREKKESFPLTVTSAQKNPTAFYLCASSMTSSGSPYEQYFGPGTRLTVT.

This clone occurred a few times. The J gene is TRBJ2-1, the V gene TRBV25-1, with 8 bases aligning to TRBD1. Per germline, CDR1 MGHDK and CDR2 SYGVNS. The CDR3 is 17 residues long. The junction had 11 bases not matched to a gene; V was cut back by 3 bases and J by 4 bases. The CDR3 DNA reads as TGTGCCAGCAGTGACACCACAGGACAGGGTTGGTACAATGAGCAGTTCTTC. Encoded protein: CASSDTTGQGWYNEQFF.

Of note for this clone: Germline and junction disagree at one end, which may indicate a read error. This CDR3 reads CASSQDPGTVSNSRF. In DNA form, the CDR3 reads TGCGCCAGCAGCCAAGATCCCGGGACAGTGAGCAATAGCCGTTTT. V is TRBV4-1 and J is TRBJ1-1, with TRBD1 identical over 7 bases. The length of the CDR3 is 15 residues. Looked up from germline, CDR1 is MGHRA and CDR2 is YSYEKL.

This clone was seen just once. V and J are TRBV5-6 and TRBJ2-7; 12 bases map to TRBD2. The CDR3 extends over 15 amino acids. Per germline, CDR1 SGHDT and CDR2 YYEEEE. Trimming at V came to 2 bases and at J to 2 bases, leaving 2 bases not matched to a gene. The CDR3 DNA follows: TGTGCCAGCAGCTTCTCTAGCGGGAGGGCCTACGAGCAGTACTTC. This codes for CASSFSSGRAYEQYF.

The CDR3 nucleotides are TGCGCCAGCAGCCAACCTGGGACTAGTTCTTACGAGCAGTACTTC. Residues: CASSQPGTSSYEQYF. The V and J genes are TRBV4-1 and TRBJ2-7; 8 bases line up with TRBD2. V gave up 2 bases and J gave up 4 bases; unmatched junction bases: 7. CDR3 length: 15 amino acids. Germline V gene sequence: CDR1 MGHRA, CDR2 YSYEKL.

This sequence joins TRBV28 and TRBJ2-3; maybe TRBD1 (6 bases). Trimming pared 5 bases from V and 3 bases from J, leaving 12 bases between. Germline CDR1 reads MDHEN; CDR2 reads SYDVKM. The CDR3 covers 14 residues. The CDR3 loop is CASSKGQGTDTQYF. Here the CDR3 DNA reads TGTGCCAGCAGTAAGGGGCAGGGGACAGATACGCAGTATTTT.

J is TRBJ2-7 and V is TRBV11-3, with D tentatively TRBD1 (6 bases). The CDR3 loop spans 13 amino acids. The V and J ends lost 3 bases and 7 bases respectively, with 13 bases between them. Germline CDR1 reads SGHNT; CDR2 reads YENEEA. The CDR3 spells CASSFAGAKEQYF. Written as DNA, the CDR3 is TGTGCCAGCAGCTTCGCAGGGGCGAAGGAGCAGTACTTC.

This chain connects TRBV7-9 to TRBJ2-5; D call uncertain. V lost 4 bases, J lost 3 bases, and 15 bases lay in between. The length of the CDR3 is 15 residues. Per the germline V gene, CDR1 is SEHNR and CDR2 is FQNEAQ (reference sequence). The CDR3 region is CASSSPRWKEETQYF. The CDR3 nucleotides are TGTGCCAGCAGCTCTCCTAGGTGGAAAGAAGAGACCCAGTACTTC.

In DNA, the CDR3 is TGCAGCGTTGACCTAACACAGGGGGCCGCGGGTTTCTTT. Translated, it gives CSVDLTQGAAGFF. V is TRBV29-1 and J is TRBJ1-1; 9 bases line up with TRBD1. CDR1 is SQVTM and CDR2 is ANQGSEA in the germline V gene. J lost 13 bases, V lost 3 bases, and 12 bases had no gene match. CDR3 length: 13 amino acids.

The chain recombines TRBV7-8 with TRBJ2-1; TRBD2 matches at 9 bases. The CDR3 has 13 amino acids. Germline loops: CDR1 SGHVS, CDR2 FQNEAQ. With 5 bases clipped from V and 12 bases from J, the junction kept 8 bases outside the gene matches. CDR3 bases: TGTGCCAGCAGCCCGGTAGCGGGGGCTGGGCAGTTCTTC. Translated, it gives CASSPVAGAGQFF.

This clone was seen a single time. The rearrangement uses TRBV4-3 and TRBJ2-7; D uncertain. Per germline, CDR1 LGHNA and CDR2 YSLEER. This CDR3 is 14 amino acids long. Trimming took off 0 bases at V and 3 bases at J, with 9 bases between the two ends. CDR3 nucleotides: TGCGCCAGCAGCCAAGAGTACACCCTCTACGAGCAGTACTTC. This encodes CASSQEYTLYEQYF.

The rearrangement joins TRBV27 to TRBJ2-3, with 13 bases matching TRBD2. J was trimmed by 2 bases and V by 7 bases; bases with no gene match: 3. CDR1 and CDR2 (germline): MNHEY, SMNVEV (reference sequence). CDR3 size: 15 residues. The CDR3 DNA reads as TGTGCCAGCAAGGGACTAGCGGGACTCACAGATACGCAGTATTTT. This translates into CASKGLAGLTDTQYF.

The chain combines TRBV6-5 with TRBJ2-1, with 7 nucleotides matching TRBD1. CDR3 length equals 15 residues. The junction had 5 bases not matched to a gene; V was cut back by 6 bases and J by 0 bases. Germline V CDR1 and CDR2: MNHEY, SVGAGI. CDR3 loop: CASRYRDSSYNEQFF. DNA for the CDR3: TGTGCCAGCAGGTACCGGGACAGCTCCTACAATGAGCAGTTCTTC.

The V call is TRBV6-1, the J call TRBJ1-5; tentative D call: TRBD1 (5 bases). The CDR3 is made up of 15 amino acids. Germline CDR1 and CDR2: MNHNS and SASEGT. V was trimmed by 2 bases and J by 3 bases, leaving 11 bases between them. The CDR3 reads CASSEIGRANQPQHF. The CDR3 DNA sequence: TGTGCCAGCAGTGAAATCGGCAGGGCCAATCAGCCCCAGCATTTT.